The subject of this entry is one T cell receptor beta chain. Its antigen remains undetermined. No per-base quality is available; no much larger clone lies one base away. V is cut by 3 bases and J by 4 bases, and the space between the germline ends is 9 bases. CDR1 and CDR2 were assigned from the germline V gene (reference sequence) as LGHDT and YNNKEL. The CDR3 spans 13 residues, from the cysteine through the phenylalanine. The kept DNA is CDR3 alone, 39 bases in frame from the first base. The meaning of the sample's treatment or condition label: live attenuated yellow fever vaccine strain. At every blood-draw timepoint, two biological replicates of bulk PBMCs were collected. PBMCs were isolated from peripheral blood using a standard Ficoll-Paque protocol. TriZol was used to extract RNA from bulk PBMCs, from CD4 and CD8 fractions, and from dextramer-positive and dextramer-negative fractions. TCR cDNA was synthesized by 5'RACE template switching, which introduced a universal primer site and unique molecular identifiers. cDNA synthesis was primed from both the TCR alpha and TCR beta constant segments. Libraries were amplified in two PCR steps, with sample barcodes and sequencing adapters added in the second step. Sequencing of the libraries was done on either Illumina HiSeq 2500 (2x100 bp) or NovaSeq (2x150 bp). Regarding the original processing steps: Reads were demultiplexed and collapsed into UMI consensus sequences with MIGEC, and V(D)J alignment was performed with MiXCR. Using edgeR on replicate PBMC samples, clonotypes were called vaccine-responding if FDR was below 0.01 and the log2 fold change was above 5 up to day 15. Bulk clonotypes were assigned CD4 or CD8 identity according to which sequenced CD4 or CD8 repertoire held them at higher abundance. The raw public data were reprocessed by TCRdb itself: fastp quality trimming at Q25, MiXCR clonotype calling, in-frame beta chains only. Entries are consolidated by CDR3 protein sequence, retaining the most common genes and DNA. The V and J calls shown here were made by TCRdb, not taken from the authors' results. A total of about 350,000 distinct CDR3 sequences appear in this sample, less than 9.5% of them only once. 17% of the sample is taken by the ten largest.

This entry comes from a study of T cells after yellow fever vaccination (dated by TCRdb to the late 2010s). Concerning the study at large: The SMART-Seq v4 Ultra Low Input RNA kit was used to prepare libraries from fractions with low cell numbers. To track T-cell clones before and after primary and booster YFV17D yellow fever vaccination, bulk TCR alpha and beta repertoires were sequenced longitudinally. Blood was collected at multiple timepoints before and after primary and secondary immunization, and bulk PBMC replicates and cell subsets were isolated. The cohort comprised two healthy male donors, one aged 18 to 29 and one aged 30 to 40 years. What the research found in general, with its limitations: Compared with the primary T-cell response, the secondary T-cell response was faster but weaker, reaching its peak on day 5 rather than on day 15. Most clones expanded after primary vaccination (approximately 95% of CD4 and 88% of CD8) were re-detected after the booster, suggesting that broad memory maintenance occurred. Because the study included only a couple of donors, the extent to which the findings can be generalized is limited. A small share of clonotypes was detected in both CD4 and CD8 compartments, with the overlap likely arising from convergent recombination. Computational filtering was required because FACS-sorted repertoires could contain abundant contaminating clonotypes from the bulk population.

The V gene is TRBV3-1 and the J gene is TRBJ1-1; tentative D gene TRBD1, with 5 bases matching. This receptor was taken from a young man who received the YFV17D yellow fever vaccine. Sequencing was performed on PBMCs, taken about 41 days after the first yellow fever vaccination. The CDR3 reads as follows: CASSQGRATEAFF. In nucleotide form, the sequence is TGTGCCAGCAGCCAGGGCAGGGCCACTGAAGCTTTCTTT.